Listed below are T cell receptor beta chains from one sample, sequenced in a study of cytomegalovirus exposure and HLA in healthy donors. TCRdb's copy holds only in-frame clones and misses some; the assay was immunoSEQ multiplex PCR. The sample holds approximately 65,000 clones, nearly 96% seen once. Sequencing used PBMCs. The receptors originated from a woman aged 18-29 years in good health and CMV-seropositive. Each CDR3 is given with its conserved first and last residue. The D gene is left open where the match is weak. Not all rows give a size; the values are once, few, many and, for expanded clones, a class.

size: once
V: TRBV6-5
D: NA
J: TRBJ2-5
CDR3: CASRDSYYQETQYF
DNA: TGTGCCAGCAGGGACAGTTATTACCAAGAGACCCAGTACTTC

size: NA
V: TRBV7-3
D: NA
J: TRBJ2-3
CDR3: CASSLGFWGDTDTQYF
DNA: TGTGCCAGCAGCTTAGGTTTTTGGGGGGACACAGATACGCAGTATTTT

size: NA
V: TRBV10-1
D: TRBD1
J: TRBJ2-7
CDR3: CAGDRGPEQYF
DNA: TGCGCCGGCGACAGGGGGCCCGAGCAGTACTTC

size: NA
V: TRBV9
D: NA
J: TRBJ2-7
CDR3: CASSVEGRYGNGAYEQYF
DNA: TGTGCCAGCAGCGTAGAAGGGCGTTACGGGAACGGGGCCTACGAGCAGTACTTC

size: once
V: TRBV9
D: TRBD2
J: TRBJ2-1
CDR3: CASSASGTSGRARSYNEQFF
DNA: TGTGCCAGCAGCGCTTCAGGGACTAGCGGGAGGGCCCGGTCCTACAATGAGCAGTTCTTC

size: NA
V: TRBV13
D: TRBD2
J: TRBJ2-7
CDR3: CASSSDGGLAGAIYEQYF
DNA: TGTGCCAGCAGCTCAGATGGGGGACTAGCGGGAGCTATCTACGAGCAGTACTTC

size: NA
V: TRBV6-6
D: NA
J: TRBJ1-2
CDR3: CASRHPQGEGYTF
DNA: TGTGCCAGCAGGCACCCACAGGGAGAGGGCTACACCTTC

size: NA
V: TRBV4-3
D: TRBD1
J: TRBJ2-5
CDR3: CASSQNMDRVETQYF
DNA: TGCGCCAGCAGCCAGAACATGGACAGGGTCGAGACCCAGTACTTC

size: once
V: TRBV5-1
D: NA
J: TRBJ2-1
CDR3: CASSLQGQPHNEQFF
DNA: TGCGCCAGCAGCTTACAGGGTCAACCGCACAATGAGCAGTTCTTC

size: once
V: TRBV19
D: NA
J: TRBJ1-4
CDR3: CASSSTVNEKLFF
DNA: TGTGCCAGTAGTTCGACAGTTAATGAAAAACTGTTTTTT

size: NA
V: TRBV5-1
D: TRBD1
J: TRBJ1-3
CDR3: CASSLDRAGNTIYF
DNA: TGCGCCAGCAGCCTTGACAGGGCCGGAAACACCATATATTTT

size: NA
V: TRBV5-4
D: NA
J: TRBJ2-7
CDR3: CASSLDVAYEQYF
DNA: TGTGCCAGCAGCCTGGACGTAGCCTACGAGCAGTACTTC

size: NA
V: TRBV19
D: TRBD1
J: TRBJ1-2
CDR3: CASSPRTGNYGYTF
DNA: TGTGCCAGTAGTCCCCGGACAGGGAACTATGGCTACACCTTC

size: NA
V: TRBV5-5
D: TRBD1
J: TRBJ2-7
CDR3: CASSLAGQPTYEQYF
DNA: TGTGCCAGCAGCTTGGCGGGACAGCCGACCTACGAGCAGTACTTC